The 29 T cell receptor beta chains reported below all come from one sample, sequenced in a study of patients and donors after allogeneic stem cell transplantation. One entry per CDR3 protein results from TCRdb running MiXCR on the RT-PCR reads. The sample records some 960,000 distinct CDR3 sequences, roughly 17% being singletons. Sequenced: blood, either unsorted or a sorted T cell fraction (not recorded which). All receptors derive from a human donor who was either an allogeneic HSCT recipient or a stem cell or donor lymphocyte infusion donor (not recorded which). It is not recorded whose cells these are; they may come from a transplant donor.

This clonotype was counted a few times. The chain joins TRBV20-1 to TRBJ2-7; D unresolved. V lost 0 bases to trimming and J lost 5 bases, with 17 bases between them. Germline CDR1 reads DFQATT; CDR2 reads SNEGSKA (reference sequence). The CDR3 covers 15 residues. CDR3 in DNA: TGCAGTGCTAGAGATAAGGAAAACCCCTTGGACGAGCAGTACTTC. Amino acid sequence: CSARDKENPLDEQYF.

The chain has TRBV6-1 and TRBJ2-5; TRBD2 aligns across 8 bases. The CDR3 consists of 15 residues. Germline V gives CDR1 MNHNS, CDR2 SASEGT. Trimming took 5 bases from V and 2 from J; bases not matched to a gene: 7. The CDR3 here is CASSTAGVRQETQYF. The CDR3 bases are TGTGCCAGCAGTACAGCGGGGGTTCGACAAGAGACCCAGTACTTC.

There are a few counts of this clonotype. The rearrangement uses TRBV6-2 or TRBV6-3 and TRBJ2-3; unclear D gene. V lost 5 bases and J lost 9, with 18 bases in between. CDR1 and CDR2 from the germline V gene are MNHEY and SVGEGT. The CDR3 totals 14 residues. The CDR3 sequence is CASSKTLPGGTQYF. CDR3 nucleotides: TGTGCCAGCAGTAAGACCCTCCCCGGTGGGACGCAGTATTTT.

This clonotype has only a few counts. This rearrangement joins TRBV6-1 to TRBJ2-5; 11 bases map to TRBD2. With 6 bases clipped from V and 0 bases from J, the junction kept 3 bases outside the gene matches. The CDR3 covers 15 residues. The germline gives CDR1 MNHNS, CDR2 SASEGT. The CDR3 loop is CASRRLAGHQETQYF. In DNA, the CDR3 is TGTGCCAGCAGAAGACTAGCGGGGCACCAAGAGACCCAGTACTTC.

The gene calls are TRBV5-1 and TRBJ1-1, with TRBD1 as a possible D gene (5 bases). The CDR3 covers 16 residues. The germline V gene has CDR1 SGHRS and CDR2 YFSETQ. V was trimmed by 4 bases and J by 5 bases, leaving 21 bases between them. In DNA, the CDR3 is TGCGCCAGCAGCGGGGGACCGAACGACGCGGGAACTGAAGCTTTCTTT. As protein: CASSGGPNDAGTEAFF.

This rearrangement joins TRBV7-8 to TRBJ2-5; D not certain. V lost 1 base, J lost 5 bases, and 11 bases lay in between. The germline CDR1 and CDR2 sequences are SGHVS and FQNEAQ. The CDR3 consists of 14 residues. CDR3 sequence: CASSLDPGWETQYF. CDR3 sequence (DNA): TGTGCCAGCAGCTTAGATCCAGGTTGGGAGACCCAGTACTTC. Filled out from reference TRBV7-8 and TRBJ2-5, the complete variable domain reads GAGVSQSPRYKVAKRGQDVALRCDPISGHVSLFWYQQALGQGPEFLTYFQNEAQLDKSGLPSDRFFAERPEGSVSTLKIQRTQQEDSAVYLCASSLDPGWETQYFGPGTRLLVL.

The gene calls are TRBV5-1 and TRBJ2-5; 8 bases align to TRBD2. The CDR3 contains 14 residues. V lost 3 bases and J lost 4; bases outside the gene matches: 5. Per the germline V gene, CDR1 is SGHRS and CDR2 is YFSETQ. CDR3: CASSSTGGPETQYF. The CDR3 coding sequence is TGCGCCAGCAGCTCAACGGGGGGGCCAGAGACCCAGTACTTC.

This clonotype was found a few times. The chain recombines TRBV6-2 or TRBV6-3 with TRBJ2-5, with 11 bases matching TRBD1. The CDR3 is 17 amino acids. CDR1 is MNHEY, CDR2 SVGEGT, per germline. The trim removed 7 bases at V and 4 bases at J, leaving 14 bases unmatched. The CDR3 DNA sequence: TGTGCCAGCACCACTCACCCGGACAGGGGGCTCGGAGAGACCCAGTACTTC. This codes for CASTTHPDRGLGETQYF.

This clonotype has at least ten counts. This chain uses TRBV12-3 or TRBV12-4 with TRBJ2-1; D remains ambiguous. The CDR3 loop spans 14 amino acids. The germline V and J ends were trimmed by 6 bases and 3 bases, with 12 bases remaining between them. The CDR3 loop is CASSPAVGYNEQFF. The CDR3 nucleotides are TGTGCCAGCAGCCCTGCGGTGGGCTACAATGAGCAGTTCTTC.

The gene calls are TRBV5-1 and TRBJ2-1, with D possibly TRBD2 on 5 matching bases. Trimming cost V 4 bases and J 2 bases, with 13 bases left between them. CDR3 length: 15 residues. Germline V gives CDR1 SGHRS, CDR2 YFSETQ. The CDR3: CASSAIEGAYNEQFF. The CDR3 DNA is TGCGCCAGCAGCGCTATAGAGGGTGCCTACAATGAGCAGTTCTTC.

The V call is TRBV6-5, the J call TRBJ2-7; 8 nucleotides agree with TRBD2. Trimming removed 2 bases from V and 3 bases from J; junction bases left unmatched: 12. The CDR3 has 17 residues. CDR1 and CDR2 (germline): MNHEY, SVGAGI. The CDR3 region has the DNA TGTGCCAGCAGTTACGGGTCTCCTTCCAGCGGGGGCTACGAGCAGTACTTC. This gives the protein CASSYGSPSSGGYEQYF.

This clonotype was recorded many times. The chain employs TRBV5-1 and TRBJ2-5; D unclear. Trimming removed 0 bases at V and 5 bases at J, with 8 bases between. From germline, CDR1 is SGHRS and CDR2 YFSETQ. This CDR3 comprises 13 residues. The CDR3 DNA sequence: TGCGCCAGCAGCTTGGTTCCAGGCGAGACCCAGTACTTC. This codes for CASSLVPGETQYF.

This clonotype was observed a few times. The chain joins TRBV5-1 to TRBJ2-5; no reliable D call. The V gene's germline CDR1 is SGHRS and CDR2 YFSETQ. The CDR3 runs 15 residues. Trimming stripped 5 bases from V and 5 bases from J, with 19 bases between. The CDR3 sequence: CASRSGSSRKETQYF. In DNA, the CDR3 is TGCGCCAGCAGATCCGGGTCCTCCCGGAAGGAGACCCAGTACTTC.

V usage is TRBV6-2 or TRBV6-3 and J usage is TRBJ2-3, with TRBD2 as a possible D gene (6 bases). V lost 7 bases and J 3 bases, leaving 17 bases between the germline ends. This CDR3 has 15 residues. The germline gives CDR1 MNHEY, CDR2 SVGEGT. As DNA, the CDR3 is TGTGCCAGCAACCCCCCCTTCGGGAGTACAGATACGCAGTATTTT. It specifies CASNPPFGSTDTQYF.

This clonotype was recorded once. The CDR3: CASSLAGKFTGELFF. The CDR3 DNA sequence: TGTGCCAGCAGCTTAGCGGGCAAATTCACCGGGGAGCTGTTTTTT. The V call is TRBV7-2, the J call TRBJ2-2; D is ambiguous. CDR3 length: 15 residues. The V gene lost 0 bases and the J gene lost 4 bases, with 9 bases spanning the gap. Germline CDR1 is SGHTA and CDR2 is FQGNSA. Filled out from reference TRBV7-2 and TRBJ2-2, the complete variable domain reads GAGVSQSPSNKVTEKGKDVELRCDPISGHTALYWYRQSLGQGLEFLIYFQGNSAPDKSGLPSDRFSAERTGGSVSTLTIQRTQQEDSAVYLCASSLAGKFTGELFFGEGSRLTVL.

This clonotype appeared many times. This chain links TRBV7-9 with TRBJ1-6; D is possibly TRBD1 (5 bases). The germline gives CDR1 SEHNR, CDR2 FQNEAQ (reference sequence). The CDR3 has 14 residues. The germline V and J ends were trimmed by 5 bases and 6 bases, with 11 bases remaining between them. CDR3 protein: CASSPGQVNSPLHF. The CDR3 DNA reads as TGTGCCAGCAGCCCAGGACAAGTTAATTCACCCCTCCACTTT.

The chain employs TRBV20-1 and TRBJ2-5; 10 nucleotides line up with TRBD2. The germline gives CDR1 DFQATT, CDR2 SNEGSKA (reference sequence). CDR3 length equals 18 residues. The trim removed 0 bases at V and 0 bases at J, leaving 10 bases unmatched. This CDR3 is CSARDPLFTSGDQETQYF. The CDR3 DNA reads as TGCAGTGCTAGAGATCCCCTTTTTACTAGCGGGGACCAAGAGACCCAGTACTTC.

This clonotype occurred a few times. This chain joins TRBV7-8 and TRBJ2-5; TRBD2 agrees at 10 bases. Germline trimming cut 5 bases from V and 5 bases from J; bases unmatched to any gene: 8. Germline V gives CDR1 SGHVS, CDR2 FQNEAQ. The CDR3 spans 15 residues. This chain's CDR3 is CASSLTSGVGETQYF. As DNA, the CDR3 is TGTGCCAGCAGCCTTACTAGCGGGGTGGGGGAGACCCAGTACTTC.

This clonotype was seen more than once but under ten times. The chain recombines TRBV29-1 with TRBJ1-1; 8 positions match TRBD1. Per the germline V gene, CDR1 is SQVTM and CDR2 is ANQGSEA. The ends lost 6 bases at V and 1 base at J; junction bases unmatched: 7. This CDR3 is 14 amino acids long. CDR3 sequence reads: CSVMTGAWNTEAFF. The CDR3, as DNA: TGCAGCGTCATGACAGGGGCCTGGAACACTGAAGCTTTCTTT. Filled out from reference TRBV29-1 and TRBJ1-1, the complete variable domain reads SAVISQKPSRDICQRGTSLTIQCQVDSQVTMMFWYRQQPGQSLTLIATANQGSEATYESGFVIDKFPISRPNLTFSTLTVSNMSPEDSSIYLCSVMTGAWNTEAFFGQGTRLTVV.

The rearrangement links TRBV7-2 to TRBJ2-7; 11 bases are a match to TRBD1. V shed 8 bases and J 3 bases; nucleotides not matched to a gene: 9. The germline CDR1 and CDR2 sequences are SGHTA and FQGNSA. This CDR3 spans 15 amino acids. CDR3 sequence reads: CASLGAGTGGYEQYF. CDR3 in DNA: TGTGCCAGCCTTGGGGCGGGGACAGGGGGCTACGAGCAGTACTTC. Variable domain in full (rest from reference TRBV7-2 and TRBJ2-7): GAGVSQSPSNKVTEKGKDVELRCDPISGHTALYWYRQSLGQGLEFLIYFQGNSAPDKSGLPSDRFSAERTGGSVSTLTIQRTQQEDSAVYLCASLGAGTGGYEQYFGPGTRLTVT.

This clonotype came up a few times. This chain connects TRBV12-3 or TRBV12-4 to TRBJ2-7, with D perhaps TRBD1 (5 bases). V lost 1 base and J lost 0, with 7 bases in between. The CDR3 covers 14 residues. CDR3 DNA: TGTGCCAGCAGTTTAGGGGGCATCTCCTACGAGCAGTACTTC. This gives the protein CASSLGGISYEQYF.

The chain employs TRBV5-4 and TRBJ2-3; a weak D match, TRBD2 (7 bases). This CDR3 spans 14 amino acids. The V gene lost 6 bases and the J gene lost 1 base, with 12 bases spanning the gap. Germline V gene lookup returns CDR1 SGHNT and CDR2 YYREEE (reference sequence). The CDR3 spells CASTWRGRTDTQYF. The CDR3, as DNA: TGTGCCAGCACATGGCGGGGGCGCACAGATACGCAGTATTTT. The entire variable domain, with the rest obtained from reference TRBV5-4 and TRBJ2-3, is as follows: ETGVTQSPTHLIKTRGQQVTLRCSSQSGHNTVSWYQQALGQGPQFIFQYYREEENGRGNFPPRFSGLQFPNYSSELNVNALELDDSALYLCASTWRGRTDTQYFGPGTRLTVL.

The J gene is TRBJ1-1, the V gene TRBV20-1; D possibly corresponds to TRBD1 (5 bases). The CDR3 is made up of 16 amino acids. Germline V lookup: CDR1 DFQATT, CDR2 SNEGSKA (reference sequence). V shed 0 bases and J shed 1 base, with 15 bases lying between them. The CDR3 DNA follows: TGCAGTGCTAGAGACCCAGGGAGAGCAAGGAACACTGAAGCTTTCTTT. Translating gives CSARDPGRARNTEAFF.

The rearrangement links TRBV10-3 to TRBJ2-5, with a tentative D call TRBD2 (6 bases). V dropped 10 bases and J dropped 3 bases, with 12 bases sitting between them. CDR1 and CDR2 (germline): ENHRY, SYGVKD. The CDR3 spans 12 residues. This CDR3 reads CATTPGEETQYF. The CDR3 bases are TGTGCCACGACCCCGGGGGAAGAGACCCAGTACTTC.

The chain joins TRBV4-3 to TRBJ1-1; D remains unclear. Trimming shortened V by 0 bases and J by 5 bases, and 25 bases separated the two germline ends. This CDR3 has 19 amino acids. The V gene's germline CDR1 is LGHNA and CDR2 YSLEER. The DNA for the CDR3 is TGCGCCAGCAGCCAAGATATTTGGGATGCCGATATATTGGTTACTGAAGCTTTCTTT. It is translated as CASSQDIWDADILVTEAFF.

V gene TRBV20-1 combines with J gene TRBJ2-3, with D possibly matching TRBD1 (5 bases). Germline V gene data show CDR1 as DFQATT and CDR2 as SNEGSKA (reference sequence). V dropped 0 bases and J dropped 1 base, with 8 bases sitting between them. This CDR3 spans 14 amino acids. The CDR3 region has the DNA TGCAGTGCTAGAGATTCACAGGGCACAGATACGCAGTATTTT. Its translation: CSARDSQGTDTQYF.

For the CDR3, the DNA is TGTGCCAGTAGACTAGACGGTACCTCCAAATACGAGCAGTACTTC. This encodes CASRLDGTSKYEQYF. The genes are TRBV19 and TRBJ2-7, with D perhaps matching TRBD2 (5 bases). The CDR3 totals 15 residues. Trimming removed 6 bases from V and 4 bases from J, with 19 bases in between. Germline assignment: CDR1 LNHDA and CDR2 SQIVND (reference sequence).

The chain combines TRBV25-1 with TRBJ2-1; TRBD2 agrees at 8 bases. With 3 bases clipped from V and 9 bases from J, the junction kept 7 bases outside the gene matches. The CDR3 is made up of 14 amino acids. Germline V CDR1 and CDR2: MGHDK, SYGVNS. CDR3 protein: CASSDSGGPGEQFF. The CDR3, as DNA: TGTGCCAGCAGTGATTCGGGAGGGCCTGGTGAGCAGTTCTTC. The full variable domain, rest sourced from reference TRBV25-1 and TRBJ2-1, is EADIYQTPRYLVIGTGKKITLECSQTMGHDKMYWYQQDPGMELHLIHYSYGVNSTEKGDLSSESTVSRIRTEHFPLTLESARPSHTSQYLCASSDSGGPGEQFFGPGTRLTVL.

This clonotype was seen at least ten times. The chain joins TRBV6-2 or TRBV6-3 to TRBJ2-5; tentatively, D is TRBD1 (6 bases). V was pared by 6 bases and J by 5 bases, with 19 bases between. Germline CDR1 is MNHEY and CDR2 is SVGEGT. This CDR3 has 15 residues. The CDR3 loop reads CASREGQLGVETQYF. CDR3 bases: TGTGCCAGCAGAGAAGGACAGCTCGGGGTGGAGACCCAGTACTTC.